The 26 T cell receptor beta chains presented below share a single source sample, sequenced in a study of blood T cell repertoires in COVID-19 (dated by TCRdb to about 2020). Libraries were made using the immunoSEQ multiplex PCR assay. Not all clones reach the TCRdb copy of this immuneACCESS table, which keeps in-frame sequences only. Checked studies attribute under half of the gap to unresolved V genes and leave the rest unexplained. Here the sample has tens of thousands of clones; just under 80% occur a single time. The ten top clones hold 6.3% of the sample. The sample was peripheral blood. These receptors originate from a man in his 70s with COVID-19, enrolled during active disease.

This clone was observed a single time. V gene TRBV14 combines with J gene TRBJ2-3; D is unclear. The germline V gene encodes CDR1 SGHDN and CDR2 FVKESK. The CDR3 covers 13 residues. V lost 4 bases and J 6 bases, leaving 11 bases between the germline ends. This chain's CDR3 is CASSLRNRDTQYF. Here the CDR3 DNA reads TGTGCCAGCAGCCTCAGGAATCGGGATACGCAGTATTTT.

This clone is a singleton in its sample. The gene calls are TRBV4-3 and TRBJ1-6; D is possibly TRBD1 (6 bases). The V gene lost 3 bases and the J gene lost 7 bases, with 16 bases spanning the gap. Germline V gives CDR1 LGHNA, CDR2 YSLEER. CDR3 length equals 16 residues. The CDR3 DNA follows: TGCGCCAGCAGCCAGGAAGTGGACAGATGGAATTCACCCCTCCACTTT. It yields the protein CASSQEVDRWNSPLHF.

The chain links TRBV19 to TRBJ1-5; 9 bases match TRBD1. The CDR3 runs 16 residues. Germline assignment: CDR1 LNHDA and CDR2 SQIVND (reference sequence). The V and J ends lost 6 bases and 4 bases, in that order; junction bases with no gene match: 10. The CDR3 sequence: CASSPTGGGTNQPQHF. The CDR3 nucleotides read TGTGCCAGTAGCCCGACAGGGGGGGGGACTAATCAGCCCCAGCATTTT.

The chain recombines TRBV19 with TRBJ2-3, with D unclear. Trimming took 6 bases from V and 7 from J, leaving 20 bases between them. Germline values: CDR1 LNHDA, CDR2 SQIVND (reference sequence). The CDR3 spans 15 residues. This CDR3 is CASSLLGQSPNTQYF. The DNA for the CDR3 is TGTGCCAGTAGCCTGCTTGGCCAATCGCCCAATACGCAGTATTTT.

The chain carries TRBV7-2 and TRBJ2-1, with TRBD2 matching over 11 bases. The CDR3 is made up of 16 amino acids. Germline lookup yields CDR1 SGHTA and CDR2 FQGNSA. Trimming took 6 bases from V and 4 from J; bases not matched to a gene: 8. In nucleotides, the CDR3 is TGTGCCAGCAGGCCATTTAGCGGGGGGGCATACAATGAGCAGTTCTTC. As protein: CASRPFSGGAYNEQFF.

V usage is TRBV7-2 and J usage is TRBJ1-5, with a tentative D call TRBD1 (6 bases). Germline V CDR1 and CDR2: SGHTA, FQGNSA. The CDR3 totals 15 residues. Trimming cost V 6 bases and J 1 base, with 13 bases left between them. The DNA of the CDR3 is TGTGCCAGCAGTCCACAGGGCGGAAGCAATCAGCCCCAGCATTTT. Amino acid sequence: CASSPQGGSNQPQHF.

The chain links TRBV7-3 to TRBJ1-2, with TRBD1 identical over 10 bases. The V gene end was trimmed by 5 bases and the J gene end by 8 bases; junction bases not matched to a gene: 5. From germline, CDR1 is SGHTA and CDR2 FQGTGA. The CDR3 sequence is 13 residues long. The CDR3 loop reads CASSSGTGEGYTF. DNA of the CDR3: TGTGCCAGCAGCAGCGGGACAGGGGAAGGCTACACCTTC.

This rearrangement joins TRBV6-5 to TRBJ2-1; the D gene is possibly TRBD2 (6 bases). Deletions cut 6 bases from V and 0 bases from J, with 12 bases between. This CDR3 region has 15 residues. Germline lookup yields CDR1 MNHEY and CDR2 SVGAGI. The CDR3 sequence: CASRGSGSSYNEQFF. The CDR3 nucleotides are TGTGCCAGCAGAGGGTCCGGGAGCTCCTACAATGAGCAGTTCTTC.

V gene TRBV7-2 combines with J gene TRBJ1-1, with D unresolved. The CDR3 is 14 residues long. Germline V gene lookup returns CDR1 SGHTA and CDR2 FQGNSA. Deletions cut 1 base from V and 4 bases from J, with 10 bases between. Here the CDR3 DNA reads TGTGCCAGCAGCTTAGACTCGGGGAGCACTGAAGCTTTCTTT. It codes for CASSLDSGSTEAFF.

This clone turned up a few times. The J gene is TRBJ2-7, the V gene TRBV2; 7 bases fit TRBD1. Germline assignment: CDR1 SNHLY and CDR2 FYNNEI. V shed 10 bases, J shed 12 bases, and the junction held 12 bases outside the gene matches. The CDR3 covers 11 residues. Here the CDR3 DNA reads TGTGCCACCGAAAGGACGGACAGGTGGTACTTC. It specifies CATERTDRWYF. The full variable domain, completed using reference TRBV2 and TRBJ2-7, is EPEVTQTPSHQVTQMGQEVILRCVPISNHLYFYWYRQILGQKVEFLVSFYNNEISEKSEIFDDQFSVERPDGSNFTLKIRSTKLEDSAMYFCATERTDRWYFGPGTRLTVT.

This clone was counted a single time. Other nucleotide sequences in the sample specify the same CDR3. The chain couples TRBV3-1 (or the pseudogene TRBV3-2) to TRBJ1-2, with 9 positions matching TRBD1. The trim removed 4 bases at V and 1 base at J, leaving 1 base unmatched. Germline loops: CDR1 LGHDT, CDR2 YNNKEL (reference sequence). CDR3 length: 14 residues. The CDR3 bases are TGTGCCAGCAGCCCGGGACAGGGTAACTATGGCTACACCTTC. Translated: CASSPGQGNYGYTF.

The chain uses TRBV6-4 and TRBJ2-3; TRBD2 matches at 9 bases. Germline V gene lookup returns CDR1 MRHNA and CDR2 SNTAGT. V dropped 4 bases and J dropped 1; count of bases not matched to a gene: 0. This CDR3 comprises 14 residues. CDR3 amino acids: CASSGTSGTDTQYF. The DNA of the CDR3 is TGTGCCAGCAGTGGGACTAGCGGCACAGATACGCAGTATTTT.

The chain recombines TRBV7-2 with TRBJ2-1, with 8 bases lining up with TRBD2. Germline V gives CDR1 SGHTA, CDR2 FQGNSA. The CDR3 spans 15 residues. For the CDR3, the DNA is TGTGCTACCCGTTCGGGCGGGGGGTCCTACAATGAGCAGTTCTTC. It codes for CATRSGGGSYNEQFF.

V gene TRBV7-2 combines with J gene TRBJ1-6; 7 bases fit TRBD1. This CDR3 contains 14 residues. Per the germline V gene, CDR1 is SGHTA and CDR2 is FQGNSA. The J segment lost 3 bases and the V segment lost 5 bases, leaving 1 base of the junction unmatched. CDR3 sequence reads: CASSRDSYNSPLHF. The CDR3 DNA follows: TGTGCCAGCAGCCGGGACAGCTATAATTCACCCCTCCACTTT.

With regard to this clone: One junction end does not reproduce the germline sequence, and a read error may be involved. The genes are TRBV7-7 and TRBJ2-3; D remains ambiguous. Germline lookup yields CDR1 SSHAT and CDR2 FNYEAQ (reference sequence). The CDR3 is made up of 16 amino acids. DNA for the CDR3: TGTGCTAGCAGCCCTCGACTGGCCGATTCTTCAGATACGCAGTATTTT. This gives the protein CASSPRLADSSDTQYF.

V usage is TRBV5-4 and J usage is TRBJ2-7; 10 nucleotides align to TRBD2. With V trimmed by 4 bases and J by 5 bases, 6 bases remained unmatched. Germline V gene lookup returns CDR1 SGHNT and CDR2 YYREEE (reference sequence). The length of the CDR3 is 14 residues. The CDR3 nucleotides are TGTGCCAGCAGCCGAGCGGGAGGGCCCCACGAGCAGTACTTC. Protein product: CASSRAGGPHEQYF.

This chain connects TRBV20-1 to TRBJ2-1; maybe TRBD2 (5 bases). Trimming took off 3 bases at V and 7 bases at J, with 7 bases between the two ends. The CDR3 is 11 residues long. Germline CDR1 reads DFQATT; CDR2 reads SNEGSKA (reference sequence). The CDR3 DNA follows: TGCAGTGCTAGGAGAGGGAATGAGCAGTTCTTC. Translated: CSARRGNEQFF.

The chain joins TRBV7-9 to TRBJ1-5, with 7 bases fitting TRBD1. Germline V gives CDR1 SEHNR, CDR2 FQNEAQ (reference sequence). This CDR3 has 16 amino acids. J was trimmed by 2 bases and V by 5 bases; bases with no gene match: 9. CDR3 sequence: CASSPRGLSGNQPQHF. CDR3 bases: TGTGCCAGCAGCCCTAGGGGGCTTTCCGGCAATCAGCCCCAGCATTTT. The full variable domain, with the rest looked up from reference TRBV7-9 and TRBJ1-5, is DTGVSQNPRHKITKRGQNVTFRCDPISEHNRLYWYRQTLGQGPEFLTYFQNEAQLEKSRLLSDRFSAERPKGSFSTLEIQRTEQGDSAMYLCASSPRGLSGNQPQHFGDGTRLSIL.

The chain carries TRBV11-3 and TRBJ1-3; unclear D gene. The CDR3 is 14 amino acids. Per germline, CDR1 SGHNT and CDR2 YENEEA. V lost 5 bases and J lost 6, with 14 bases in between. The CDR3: CASSLNGDLNTIYF. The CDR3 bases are TGTGCCAGCAGCCTGAACGGGGATCTAAACACCATATATTTT.

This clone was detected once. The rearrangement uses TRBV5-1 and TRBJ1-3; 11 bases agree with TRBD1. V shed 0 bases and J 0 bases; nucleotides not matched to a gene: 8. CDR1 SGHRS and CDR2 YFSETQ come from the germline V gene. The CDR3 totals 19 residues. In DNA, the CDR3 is TGCGCCAGCAGCTTGGGGACAGGGGGCTCCCTTTCCTCTGGAAACACCATATATTTT. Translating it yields CASSLGTGGSLSSGNTIYF.

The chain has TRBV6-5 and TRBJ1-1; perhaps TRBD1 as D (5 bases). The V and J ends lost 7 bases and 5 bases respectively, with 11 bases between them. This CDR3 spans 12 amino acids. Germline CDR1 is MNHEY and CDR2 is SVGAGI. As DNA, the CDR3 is TGTGCCAGCAACTCGCGGGGGACTGAAGCTTTCTTT. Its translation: CASNSRGTEAFF.

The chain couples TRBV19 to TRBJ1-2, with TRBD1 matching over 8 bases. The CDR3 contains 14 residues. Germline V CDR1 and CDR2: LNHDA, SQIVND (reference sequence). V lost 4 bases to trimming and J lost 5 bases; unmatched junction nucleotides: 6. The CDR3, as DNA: TGTGCCAGTAGTAGCCGCGGACAGGGTTATGGCTACACCTTC. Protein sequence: CASSSRGQGYGYTF.

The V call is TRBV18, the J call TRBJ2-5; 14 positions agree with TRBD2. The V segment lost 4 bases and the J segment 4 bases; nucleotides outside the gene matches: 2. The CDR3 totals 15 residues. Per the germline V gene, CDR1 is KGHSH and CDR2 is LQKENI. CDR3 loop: CASSHGTSGGETQYF. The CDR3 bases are TGTGCCAGCTCACACGGGACTAGCGGGGGAGAGACCCAGTACTTC.

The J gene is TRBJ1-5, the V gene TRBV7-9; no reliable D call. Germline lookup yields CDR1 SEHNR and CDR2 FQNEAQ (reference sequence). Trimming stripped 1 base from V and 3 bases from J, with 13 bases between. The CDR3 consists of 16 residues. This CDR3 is CASSLVIGSSNQPQHF. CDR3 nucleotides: TGTGCCAGCAGCTTAGTAATAGGGAGTTCCAATCAGCCCCAGCATTTT.

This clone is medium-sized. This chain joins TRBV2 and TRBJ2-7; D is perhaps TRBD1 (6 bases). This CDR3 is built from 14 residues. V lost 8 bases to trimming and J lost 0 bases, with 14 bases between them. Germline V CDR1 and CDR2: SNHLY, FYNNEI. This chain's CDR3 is CASVTGRGSYEQYF. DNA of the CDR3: TGTGCCAGCGTCACAGGGCGCGGCTCCTACGAGCAGTACTTC.

The CDR3 DNA follows: TGTGCCAGCAGCGCCGGGGACTCTGGGGCCAACGTCCTGACTTTC. Protein: CASSAGDSGANVLTF. The chain links TRBV11-3 to TRBJ2-6, with D tentatively TRBD2 (5 bases). Trimming took 5 bases from V and 0 from J, leaving 8 bases between them. Germline V CDR1 and CDR2: SGHNT, YENEEA. The CDR3 consists of 15 residues.